This T cell receptor beta chain appears in the sequencing data of a study of shared clonotypes between healthy human individuals. Turning to the study itself: Each donor's CD8 memory used one plate, CD8 naive two, each CD4 subset three. Study-wide results and caveats: The study found 4.5% to 5% of naive CD4 clonotypes shared across a handful of donors. Clonotypes which were not shared had lower generation probabilities than clonotypes that all four donors shared.

Naive CD8 cells were CD45RO-negative, positively selected for CCR7, excluding terminally differentiated effector memory CD45RA+ cells. Once extracted for a subset, genomic DNA was divided evenly among several immunoSEQ plates. Method: immunoSEQ multiplex PCR; TCRdb's copy keeps in-frame clones and lacks some. Among about 1,800,000 clones, about 95% were seen once, and the ten largest hold under 1.5%. Worth noting for this clone: What it binds is unknown.

Sequencing was carried out using naive CD8+ T cells sorted from blood. The TCR comes from a man aged 18 to 29 in good health.

CDR3 coding DNA: TGTGCCAGCAGCTTAGTCGGCTCCGGTGAAGCTTTCTTT. Amino acid sequence: CASSLVGSGEAFF. V is TRBV7-9 and J is TRBJ1-1; D uncertain. The germline V gene encodes CDR1 SEHNR and CDR2 FQNEAQ (reference sequence). The length of the CDR3 is 13 residues. Between the trimmed V and J ends, which lost 1 base and 7 bases, there was a span of 10 bases.